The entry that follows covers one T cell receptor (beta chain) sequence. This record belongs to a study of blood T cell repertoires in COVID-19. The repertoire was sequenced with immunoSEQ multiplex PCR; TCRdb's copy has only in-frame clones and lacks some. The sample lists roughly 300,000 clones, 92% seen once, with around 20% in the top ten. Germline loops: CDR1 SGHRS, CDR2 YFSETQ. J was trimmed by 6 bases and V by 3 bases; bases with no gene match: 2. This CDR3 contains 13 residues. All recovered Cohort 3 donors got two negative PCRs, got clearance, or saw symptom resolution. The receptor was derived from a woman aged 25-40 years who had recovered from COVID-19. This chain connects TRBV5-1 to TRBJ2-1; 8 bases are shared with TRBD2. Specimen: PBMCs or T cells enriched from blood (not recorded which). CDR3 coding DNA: TGCGCCAGCAGCTCCGGGACTAGCAATGAGCAGTTCTTC. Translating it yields CASSSGTSNEQFF.